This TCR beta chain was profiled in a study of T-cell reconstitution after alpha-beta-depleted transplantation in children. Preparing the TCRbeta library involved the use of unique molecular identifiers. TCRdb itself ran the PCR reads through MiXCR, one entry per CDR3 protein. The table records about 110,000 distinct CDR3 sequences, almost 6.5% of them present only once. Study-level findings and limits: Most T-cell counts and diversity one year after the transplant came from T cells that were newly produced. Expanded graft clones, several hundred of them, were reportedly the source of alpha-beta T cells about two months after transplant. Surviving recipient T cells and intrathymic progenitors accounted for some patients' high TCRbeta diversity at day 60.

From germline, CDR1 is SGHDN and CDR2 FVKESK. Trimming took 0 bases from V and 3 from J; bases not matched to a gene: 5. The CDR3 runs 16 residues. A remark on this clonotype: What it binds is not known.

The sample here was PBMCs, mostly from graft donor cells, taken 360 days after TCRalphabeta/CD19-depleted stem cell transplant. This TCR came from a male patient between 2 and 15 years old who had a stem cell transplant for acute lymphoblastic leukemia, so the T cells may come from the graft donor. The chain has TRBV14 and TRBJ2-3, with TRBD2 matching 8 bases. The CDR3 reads CASSQEWAGGTDTQYF. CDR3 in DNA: TGTGCCAGCAGCCAAGAATGGGCGGGGGGAACAGATACGCAGTATTTT.